This note documents a single T cell receptor beta chain sequence. Its antigen is unknown. These data come from a study of shared clonotypes between healthy human individuals. Study-wide results and limits: Blood was the sole source, and tissue repertoires probably differ.

Produced via immunoSEQ multiplex PCR; TCRdb's table is partial and in-frame only. The table includes about 1.4 million clones, roughly 95% detected once. Sequences were obtained from naive CD4+ T cells sorted from blood. Described subset: CD45RA+ positively selected. The TCR sequence derives from a young man in good health.

The DNA of the CDR3 is TGTGCCAGCAGCTCGGTGGAGGGCTACAATGAGCAGTTCTTC. Protein: CASSSVEGYNEQFF. The chain links TRBV7-9 to TRBJ2-1, with D perhaps matching TRBD2 (6 bases). The CDR3 is 14 residues long. Germline V CDR1 and CDR2: SEHNR, FQNEAQ (reference sequence). V was shortened by 4 bases and J by 3 bases, with 10 bases between the two germline ends.